One and the same sample provided the 18 T cell receptor beta chains below, sequenced in a study of cytomegalovirus exposure and HLA in healthy donors. Repertoires were generated with immunoSEQ multiplex PCR, while TCRdb's copy carries only in-frame clones and drops some. The sample contains approximately 76,000 clones, approximately 95% of which appear only once. The specimen sequenced was PBMCs. The receptors come from a woman between 18 and 29 years old in good health and CMV-seropositive.

The gene calls are TRBV7-2 and TRBJ2-7, with a tentative D call TRBD1 (6 bases). There are 16 residues in the CDR3. The germline CDR1 and CDR2 sequences are SGHTA and FQGNSA. Trimming removed 1 base at V and 4 bases at J, with 17 bases between. The CDR3 here is CASSLGGLQGRYEQYF. CDR3 nucleotides: TGTGCCAGCAGCTTAGGAGGGCTCCAGGGGCGGTACGAGCAGTACTTC.

The rearrangement joins TRBV4-3 to TRBJ1-2; tentative D call: TRBD1 (6 bases). Germline V gene data show CDR1 as LGHNA and CDR2 as YSLEER. The V and J ends lost 2 bases and 6 bases respectively, with 13 bases between them. The length of the CDR3 is 14 residues. The CDR3 loop reads CASSQFPGADGYTF. DNA of the CDR3: TGCGCCAGCAGCCAATTCCCAGGGGCGGATGGCTACACCTTC.

This chain uses TRBV5-1 with TRBJ2-7; D might be TRBD2 (5 bases). CDR3 size: 14 residues. V was pared by 4 bases and J by 3 bases, with 14 bases between. The germline V gene encodes CDR1 SGHRS and CDR2 YFSETQ. The CDR3 DNA sequence: TGCGCCAGCAGCCCTTCTAGCAATCGCTACGAGCAGTACTTC. Protein sequence: CASSPSSNRYEQYF.

This chain links TRBV27 with TRBJ2-7; 8 nucleotides agree with TRBD1. The ends lost 6 bases at V and 2 bases at J; junction bases unmatched: 18. CDR1 and CDR2 from the germline V gene are MNHEY and SMNVEV (reference sequence). CDR3 length: 18 residues. The CDR3 loop is CASRGRGLRSSTPYEQYF. As DNA, the CDR3 is TGTGCCAGCAGGGGCAGGGGGCTTAGGTCTTCGACGCCCTACGAGCAGTACTTC.

CDR3 DNA sequence: TGCAGCGTTGAGTTGGGAGAGGGACAAGCTGAAGCTTTCTTT. It encodes CSVELGEGQAEAFF. The chain has TRBV29-1 and TRBJ1-1; D is possibly TRBD1 (6 bases). The CDR3 is 14 residues long. Trimming took 3 bases from V and 6 from J, leaving 17 bases between them. Germline CDR1 is SQVTM and CDR2 is ANQGSEA. Complete variable domain (other parts from reference TRBV29-1 and TRBJ1-1): SAVISQKPSRDICQRGTSLTIQCQVDSQVTMMFWYRQQPGQSLTLIATANQGSEATYESGFVIDKFPISRPNLTFSTLTVSNMSPEDSSIYLCSVELGEGQAEAFFGQGTRLTVV.

This clone appeared a single time. The V call is TRBV15, the J call TRBJ1-1; TRBD1 aligns across 8 bases. The germline CDR1 and CDR2 sequences are LNHNV and YYDKDF (reference sequence). This CDR3 is 15 amino acids long. Unmatched junction bases numbered 7, after V lost 7 bases and J lost 0 bases. The CDR3 region is CATTDRGRMNTEAFF. The CDR3 nucleotides are TGTGCCACCACCGACAGGGGTCGAATGAACACTGAAGCTTTCTTT.

This chain uses TRBV6-5 with TRBJ1-1; no clear D. CDR1 is MNHEY, CDR2 SVGAGI, per germline. Trimming cost V 7 bases and J 4 bases, with 13 bases left between them. This CDR3 is 13 amino acids long. CDR3 region: CASKTSGVTEAFF. The CDR3 DNA follows: TGTGCCAGCAAGACAAGCGGGGTCACTGAAGCTTTCTTT.

The chain uses TRBV6-4 and TRBJ2-3, with 11 bases fitting TRBD2. The CDR3 spans 17 residues. Germline lookup yields CDR1 MRHNA and CDR2 SNTAGT. The V segment lost 5 bases and the J segment 0 bases; nucleotides outside the gene matches: 7. The CDR3 DNA reads as TGTGCCAGCAGTACCGGGACTAGCGGAACTAGCACAGATACGCAGTATTTT. Protein: CASSTGTSGTSTDTQYF.

Notes on this clone: Other DNA sequences in the same sample also yield this CDR3. The chain combines TRBV2 with TRBJ2-3; 11 bases agree with TRBD2. CDR3 length: 15 residues. From germline, CDR1 is SNHLY and CDR2 FYNNEI. V trimming: 5 bases; J trimming: 2 bases; junction bases outside the gene matches: 3. For the CDR3, the DNA is TGTGCCAGCAGTCGACTAGCGGGGAACACAGATACGCAGTATTTT. This codes for CASSRLAGNTDTQYF.

V and J are TRBV19 and TRBJ1-1; 9 nucleotides match TRBD1. Germline V gene lookup returns CDR1 LNHDA and CDR2 SQIVND (reference sequence). The J segment lost 5 bases and the V segment lost 3 bases, leaving 10 bases of the junction unmatched. CDR3 length: 16 residues. CDR3 nucleotides: TGTGCCAGTAGTATGGAGGGGGGACAGGGAGGTACTGAAGCTTTCTTT. This translates into CASSMEGGQGGTEAFF.

The chain recombines TRBV4-3 with TRBJ2-1, with 9 nucleotides matching TRBD2. The CDR3 contains 15 residues. The germline gives CDR1 LGHNA, CDR2 YSLEER. Germline trimming cut 1 base from V and 3 bases from J; bases unmatched to any gene: 1. CDR3 in amino acids: CASSQGAGGYNEQFF. CDR3 nucleotides: TGCGCCAGCAGCCAAGGAGCGGGAGGCTACAATGAGCAGTTCTTC.

The rearrangement uses TRBV6-4 and TRBJ2-1, with a tentative D call TRBD2 (5 bases). Trimming cost V 1 base and J 0 bases, with 10 bases left between them. Germline CDR1 reads MRHNA; CDR2 reads SNTAGT. The CDR3 is 16 amino acids. The CDR3 coding sequence is TGTGCCAGCAGTGACTTAGCGACCCGCTCCTACAATGAGCAGTTCTTC. This sequence encodes CASSDLATRSYNEQFF.

The chain joins TRBV9 to TRBJ2-2; the D gene is possibly TRBD2 (6 bases). The germline gives CDR1 SGDLS, CDR2 YYNGEE. V lost 2 bases and J lost 1, with 9 bases in between. CDR3 length: 15 residues. CDR3 in amino acids: CASSVMGGNTGELFF. CDR3 sequence (DNA): TGTGCCAGCAGCGTGATGGGGGGGAACACCGGGGAGCTGTTTTTT.

The CDR3 region is CASSLKGAYNEQFF. CDR3 nucleotides: TGTGCCAGCAGCTTAAAGGGGGCCTACAATGAGCAGTTCTTC. The chain employs TRBV7-3 and TRBJ2-1, with D perhaps TRBD1 (6 bases). The germline gives CDR1 SGHTA, CDR2 FQGTGA. V was pared by 1 base and J by 2 bases, with 6 bases between. The CDR3 is 14 amino acids. Filled out from reference TRBV7-3 and TRBJ2-1, the complete variable domain reads GAGVSQTPSNKVTEKGKYVELRCDPISGHTALYWYRQSLGQGPEFLIYFQGTGAADDSGLPNDRFFAVRPEGSVSTLKIQRTERGDSAVYLCASSLKGAYNEQFFGPGTRLTVL.

This rearrangement joins TRBV2 to TRBJ1-1, with TRBD1 matching 8 bases. The V and J ends lost 2 bases and 3 bases, in that order; junction bases with no gene match: 5. This CDR3 region has 15 residues. CDR1 SNHLY and CDR2 FYNNEI come from the germline V gene. The CDR3 reads CASSEMAGGYTEAFF. CDR3 in DNA: TGTGCCAGCAGTGAAATGGCAGGGGGCTACACTGAAGCTTTCTTT.

The V and J genes are TRBV27 and TRBJ2-7; weak D call: TRBD2 (5 bases). The CDR3 covers 15 residues. Trimming removed 2 bases at V and 2 bases at J, with 13 bases between. CDR1 MNHEY and CDR2 SMNVEV come from the germline V gene (reference sequence). In DNA, the CDR3 is TGTGCCAGCAGTTTAACCCCGGCGGGTACCTACGAGCAGTACTTC. This gives the protein CASSLTPAGTYEQYF.

V is TRBV28 and J is TRBJ2-7; maybe TRBD1 (6 bases). CDR1 MDHEN and CDR2 SYDVKM come from the germline V gene. V was clipped by 6 bases and J by 3 bases, with 18 bases between them. The CDR3 extends over 15 amino acids. The CDR3 DNA is TGTGCCAGCAGCGAGGACAGAGTAGTACACTACGAGCAGTACTTC. Its protein product is CASSEDRVVHYEQYF. The entire variable domain, with the rest obtained from reference TRBV28 and TRBJ2-7, is as follows: DVKVTQSSRYLVKRTGEKVFLECVQDMDHENMFWYRQDPGLGLRLIYFSYDVKMKEKGDIPEGYSVSREKKERFSLILESASTNQTSMYLCASSEDRVVHYEQYFGPGTRLTVT.

The V and J genes are TRBV6-1 and TRBJ2-3; TRBD1 matches at 8 bases. CDR1 and CDR2 (germline): MNHNS, SASEGT. V was pared by 7 bases and J by 0 bases, with 6 bases of the junction left unmatched. CDR3 length: 15 amino acids. The CDR3 protein is CASKRDRMSTDTQYF. In DNA, the CDR3 is TGTGCCAGCAAAAGGGACAGGATGAGCACAGATACGCAGTATTTT.